One sample yielded the 32 T cell receptor beta chains listed below, sequenced in a study of blood T cell repertoires in COVID-19. TCRdb's copy holds only in-frame clones and misses some; the assay was immunoSEQ multiplex PCR. The profile shows 200,000 to 250,000 clones, approximately 88% of them singletons. Sequencing was done on a sample of PBMCs or T cells enriched from blood (not recorded which). These receptors came from a woman aged 25-40 years who had been exposed to COVID-19.

The J gene is TRBJ2-1, the V gene TRBV9; D gene ambiguous. Germline loops: CDR1 SGDLS, CDR2 YYNGEE. V shed 0 bases and J shed 8 bases, with 15 bases lying between them. This CDR3 is built from 15 residues. CDR3 sequence (DNA): TGTGCCAGCAGCGTAGATAGTCTCGGGTACGATGAGCAGTTCTTC. Amino acid sequence: CASSVDSLGYDEQFF.

The chain uses TRBV3-1 (or the pseudogene TRBV3-2) and TRBJ2-7; D not resolved. The V and J ends lost 0 bases and 0 bases respectively, with 9 bases between them. The CDR3 loop spans 15 amino acids. Germline V CDR1 and CDR2: LGHDT, YNNKEL (reference sequence). The CDR3 DNA sequence: TGTGCCAGCAGCCAAGAGTTGCTGAGCTCCTACGAGCAGTACTTC. Its translation is CASSQELLSSYEQYF.

V and J are TRBV20-1 and TRBJ1-5, with 8 bases identical to TRBD1. The V and J ends lost 3 bases and 3 bases, in that order; junction bases with no gene match: 4. The CDR3 is 14 residues long. Germline V gene lookup returns CDR1 DFQATT and CDR2 SNEGSKA (reference sequence). The chain's CDR3 is CSASVDRVNQPQHF. The CDR3 nucleotides read TGCAGTGCTAGTGTGGACAGGGTCAATCAGCCCCAGCATTTT.

This clone came up once. The V call is TRBV28, the J call TRBJ1-1; TRBD1 is a possible D gene (5 bases). Looked up from germline, CDR1 is MDHEN and CDR2 is SYDVKM. The CDR3 totals 16 residues. V shed 2 bases and J shed 7 bases, with 20 bases lying between them. The CDR3 loop is CASSLQGFREMDEAFF. The CDR3 coding sequence is TGTGCCAGCAGTTTACAGGGATTTCGTGAAATGGATGAAGCTTTCTTT. The whole variable domain, remainder taken from reference TRBV28 and TRBJ1-1, is DVKVTQSSRYLVKRTGEKVFLECVQDMDHENMFWYRQDPGLGLRLIYFSYDVKMKEKGDIPEGYSVSREKKERFSLILESASTNQTSMYLCASSLQGFREMDEAFFGQGTRLTVV.

The chain uses TRBV7-3 and TRBJ1-1; 7 bases map to TRBD1. Germline-derived CDR1 and CDR2 are SGHTA and FQGTGA. Trimming cost V 2 bases and J 7 bases; bases outside gene matches: 16. The length of the CDR3 is 17 residues. The CDR3 is CASSLVGGKGALGEAFF. CDR3 sequence (DNA): TGTGCCAGCAGCTTAGTCGGCGGGAAGGGGGCATTGGGTGAAGCTTTCTTT.

There are many counts of this clone. This sequence joins TRBV11-1 and TRBJ2-1; 9 nucleotides match TRBD1. V shed 5 bases and J 12 bases; nucleotides not matched to a gene: 8. CDR1 is SGHAT, CDR2 FQDESV, per germline (reference sequence). This CDR3 contains 13 residues. DNA for the CDR3: TGTGCCAGCAGCCTTTACGGACAGGGGACGCAGTTCTTC. Its protein product is CASSLYGQGTQFF. The variable domain in full, with the rest retrieved from reference TRBV11-1 and TRBJ2-1, is EAEVAQSPRYKITEKSQAVAFWCDPISGHATLYWYRQILGQGPELLVQFQDESVVDDSQLPKDRFSAERLKGVDSTLKIQPAELGDSAMYLCASSLYGQGTQFFGPGTRLTVL.

This clone has a single count. The rearrangement uses TRBV27 and TRBJ2-7, with 8 bases fitting TRBD2. Germline-derived CDR1 and CDR2 are MNHEY and SMNVEV (reference sequence). Unmatched junction bases numbered 5, after V lost 2 bases and J lost 2 bases. CDR3 length equals 15 residues. This chain's CDR3 is CASSLGGSGTYEQYF. The CDR3 DNA is TGTGCCAGCAGTTTAGGTGGTAGCGGGACCTACGAGCAGTACTTC.

The genes are TRBV3-1 (or the pseudogene TRBV3-2) and TRBJ1-6; 12 nucleotides agree with TRBD1. CDR1 LGHDT and CDR2 YNNKEL come from the germline V gene (reference sequence). The length of the CDR3 is 18 residues. J gave up 5 bases and V 1 base, and 6 bases lay outside the gene matches. Here the CDR3 reads CASSQVGTGGANNSPLHF. DNA for the CDR3: TGTGCCAGCAGCCAAGTTGGGACAGGGGGCGCGAATAATTCACCCCTCCACTTT.

J is TRBJ2-1 and V is TRBV3-1 (or the pseudogene TRBV3-2); 8 positions match TRBD2. Trimming took 3 bases from V and 5 from J; bases not matched to a gene: 12. Germline V CDR1 and CDR2: LGHDT, YNNKEL (reference sequence). The CDR3 sequence is 17 residues long. CDR3 sequence: CASSHELAGITDNEQFF. In DNA, the CDR3 is TGTGCCAGCAGCCATGAATTAGCGGGGATTACTGACAATGAGCAGTTCTTC.

This chain connects TRBV5-4 to TRBJ2-5; 7 bases are a match to TRBD1. V lost 4 bases and J lost 3; bases outside the gene matches: 12. CDR3 length: 16 amino acids. Looked up from germline, CDR1 is SGHNT and CDR2 is YYREEE (reference sequence). CDR3 sequence reads: CASSHEGAEPKETQYF. The CDR3 nucleotides read TGTGCCAGCAGCCATGAGGGGGCGGAGCCTAAAGAGACCCAGTACTTC.

The V and J genes are TRBV5-6 and TRBJ2-7; tentatively, D is TRBD1 (6 bases). From germline, CDR1 is SGHDT and CDR2 YYEEEE. Deletions cut 2 bases from V and 1 base from J, with 13 bases between. The length of the CDR3 is 15 residues. The CDR3, as DNA: TGTGCCAGCAGCTTAACAGGGAGAGGTTCCTACGAGCAGTACTTC. It specifies CASSLTGRGSYEQYF.

The chain combines TRBV5-5 with TRBJ2-5; 10 nucleotides match TRBD2. There are 19 residues in the CDR3. J lost 2 bases, V lost 0 bases, and 13 bases had no gene match. The germline V gene encodes CDR1 SGHKS and CDR2 YYEKEE (reference sequence). The CDR3 region is CASSLAFSSSGSRQETQYF. DNA of the CDR3: TGTGCCAGCAGCTTGGCCTTTTCGTCTAGCGGGAGTCGGCAAGAGACCCAGTACTTC. The full variable domain, with the rest looked up from reference TRBV5-5 and TRBJ2-5, is DAGVTQSPTHLIKTRGQQVTLRCSPISGHKSVSWYQQVLGQGPQFIFQYYEKEERGRGNFPDRFSARQFPNYSSELNVNALLLGDSALYLCASSLAFSSSGSRQETQYFGPGTRLLVL.

V is TRBV19 and J is TRBJ2-6; D may be TRBD1 (6 bases). The CDR3 has 14 residues. Trimming removed 6 bases at V and 1 base at J, with 7 bases between. In germline, CDR1 is LNHDA, CDR2 SQIVND (reference sequence). Here the CDR3 reads CASRTGSGANVLTF. CDR3 bases: TGTGCCAGTAGAACAGGGTCTGGGGCCAACGTCCTGACTTTC.

The chain carries TRBV10-3 and TRBJ2-1; D is perhaps TRBD2 (5 bases). Germline V gene data show CDR1 as ENHRY and CDR2 as SYGVKD. V lost 5 bases to trimming and J lost 8 bases, with 28 bases between them. There are 18 residues in the CDR3. The CDR3 coding sequence is TGTGCCATCAGTAGCGGTTATATTGAGGAGGAACGTCGTGATGAGCAGTTCTTC. Protein: CAISSGYIEEERRDEQFF.

This clone was observed a handful of times. The chain couples TRBV7-9 to TRBJ2-7; 8 bases are a match to TRBD1. The trim removed 1 base at V and 5 bases at J, leaving 10 bases unmatched. Germline V CDR1 and CDR2: SEHNR, FQNEAQ (reference sequence). The CDR3 has 16 amino acids. The CDR3 bases are TGTGCCAGCAGCTTAGAAGGGACAGGACTCACCCACGAGCAGTACTTC. This translates into CASSLEGTGLTHEQYF.

This sequence joins TRBV19 and TRBJ1-3; D unresolved. With 4 bases removed from V and 4 bases from J, the gap between germline ends came to 5 bases. The CDR3 is made up of 12 amino acids. CDR1 is LNHDA and CDR2 is SQIVND in the germline V gene (reference sequence). CDR3 region: CASSNSGNTIYF. DNA for the CDR3: TGTGCCAGTAGTAACAGCGGAAACACCATATATTTT.

This clone was counted only a few times. The CDR3 sequence: CASGNGERDSYEQYF. CDR3 DNA: TGTGCTAGTGGAAATGGGGAGCGGGACTCCTACGAGCAGTACTTC. The V call is TRBV12-5, the J call TRBJ2-7, with 7 bases fitting TRBD2. Germline CDR1 reads LGHNT; CDR2 reads FRNRAP. J was trimmed by 0 bases and V by 6 bases; bases with no gene match: 8. The length of the CDR3 is 15 residues.

Points on this clone: Other nucleotide sequences in the sample specify the same CDR3. The chain has TRBV5-1 and TRBJ2-2, with D possibly being TRBD1 (5 bases). Looked up from germline, CDR1 is SGHRS and CDR2 is YFSETQ. There are 15 residues in the CDR3. Trimming shortened V by 0 bases and J by 1 base, and 7 bases separated the two germline ends. The CDR3 region has the DNA TGCGCCAGCAGCTTGGCCCAGGGGAACACCGGGGAGCTGTTTTTT. Translation gives CASSLAQGNTGELFF.

In its sample, this clone was seen a few times. The chain employs TRBV2 and TRBJ1-5; 10 positions match TRBD1. J gave up 4 bases and V 4 bases, and 7 bases lay outside the gene matches. Germline CDR1 and CDR2: SNHLY and FYNNEI. The CDR3 contains 16 residues. The CDR3 coding sequence is TGTGCCAGCAGTGCGGGGGACAGGGGAAGAAATCAGCCCCAGCATTTT. This translates into CASSAGDRGRNQPQHF.

The chain couples TRBV28 to TRBJ2-1, with no clear D. V dropped 3 bases and J dropped 11 bases, with 8 bases sitting between them. This CDR3 region has 11 residues. Germline CDR1 is MDHEN and CDR2 is SYDVKM. The CDR3 region is CASSLVRKQFF. CDR3 bases: TGTGCCAGCAGTTTGGTGCGGAAGCAGTTCTTC.

The rearrangement joins TRBV5-4 to TRBJ2-7, with 7 nucleotides matching TRBD2. The CDR3 runs to 15 residues. The V gene end was trimmed by 3 bases and the J gene end by 5 bases; junction bases not matched to a gene: 11. Germline assignment: CDR1 SGHNT and CDR2 YYREEE (reference sequence). The CDR3 sequence: CASSSVGGGPHEQYF. CDR3 DNA: TGTGCCAGCAGCTCCGTTGGGGGAGGGCCCCACGAGCAGTACTTC.

The rearrangement links TRBV19 to TRBJ2-6; D may be TRBD2 (5 bases). The CDR3 totals 15 residues. The germline V gene encodes CDR1 LNHDA and CDR2 SQIVND (reference sequence). With 1 base removed from V and 2 bases from J, the gap between germline ends came to 6 bases. The CDR3 coding sequence is TGTGCCAGTAGTATAGCCGGGGCTGGGGCCAACGTCCTGACTTTC. It encodes CASSIAGAGANVLTF. Using reference TRBV19 and TRBJ2-6 for the parts outside the CDR3, the full variable domain is DGGITQSPKYLFRKEGQNVTLSCEQNLNHDAMYWYRQDPGQGLRLIYYSQIVNDFQKGDIAEGYSVSREKKESFPLTVTSAQKNPTAFYLCASSIAGAGANVLTFGAGSRLTVL.

The chain combines TRBV5-6 with TRBJ2-7; the D is unclear. Germline V lookup: CDR1 SGHDT, CDR2 YYEEEE. The CDR3 sequence is 12 residues long. With 3 bases removed from V and 2 bases from J, the gap between germline ends came to 6 bases. CDR3 nucleotides: TGTGCCAGCAGCTCGAGTCCCTACGAGCAGTACTTC. This encodes CASSSSPYEQYF. Together with reference TRBV5-6 and TRBJ2-7, the CDR3 gives the full variable domain: DAGVTQSPTHLIKTRGQQVTLRCSPKSGHDTVSWYQQALGQGPQFIFQYYEEEERQRGNFPDRFSGHQFPNYSSELNVNALLLGDSALYLCASSSSPYEQYFGPGTRLTVT.

This clone was seen only a few times. V and J are TRBV14 and TRBJ1-3; D not resolved. This CDR3 has 15 amino acids. Trimming removed 4 bases from V and 0 bases from J, with 10 bases in between. Germline CDR1 is SGHDN and CDR2 is FVKESK. The chain's CDR3 is CASSPTLGSGNTIYF. The CDR3 region has the DNA TGTGCCAGCAGCCCGACTCTAGGCTCTGGAAACACCATATATTTT.

The V gene is TRBV11-1, the J gene TRBJ2-3; 7 bases match TRBD1. The CDR3 runs to 15 residues. Germline assignment: CDR1 SGHAT and CDR2 FQDESV (reference sequence). Losses at the gene ends were 9 bases for V and 2 bases for J; bases not matched to a gene: 11. The CDR3 DNA follows: TGTGCCAGTGGGGTACGAGGGACAGTCACAGATACGCAGTATTTT. Protein product: CASGVRGTVTDTQYF.

The CDR3: CASSEAARGRGYTF. The CDR3 DNA follows: TGTGCCAGCAGTGAAGCCGCCAGGGGGCGAGGCTACACCTTC. The chain recombines TRBV2 with TRBJ1-2; 8 bases line up with TRBD1. Germline V gene data show CDR1 as SNHLY and CDR2 as FYNNEI. The CDR3 runs 14 residues. V lost 0 bases, J lost 8 bases, and 5 bases stayed unmatched. The variable domain in full, completed from reference TRBV2 and TRBJ1-2, reads EPEVTQTPSHQVTQMGQEVILRCVPISNHLYFYWYRQILGQKVEFLVSFYNNEISEKSEIFDDQFSVERPDGSNFTLKIRSTKLEDSAMYFCASSEAARGRGYTFGSGTRLTVV.

This clone is a singleton in its sample. The chain carries TRBV18 and TRBJ2-2; D is possibly TRBD1 (7 bases). The V gene lost 4 bases and the J gene lost 4 bases, with 16 bases spanning the gap. This CDR3 has 16 amino acids. Germline CDR1 KGHSH, CDR2 LQKENI. Here the CDR3 reads CASSRGDRGATGELFF. CDR3 sequence (DNA): TGTGCCAGCTCACGGGGGGACAGAGGTGCCACCGGGGAGCTGTTTTTT.

CDR3 in DNA: TGTGCCAGCAGTTTATTGGGACAGGGAGGAGGCACTGAAGCTTTCTTT. Protein sequence: CASSLLGQGGGTEAFF. The chain combines TRBV28 with TRBJ1-1; 9 bases are a match to TRBD1. The V and J ends lost 1 base and 4 bases, in that order; junction bases with no gene match: 7. Germline values: CDR1 MDHEN, CDR2 SYDVKM. CDR3 length equals 16 residues.

The rearrangement links TRBV10-1 to TRBJ2-2; 11 bases match TRBD2. The germline V gene encodes CDR1 WNHNN and CDR2 SYGVQD (reference sequence). The CDR3 loop spans 16 amino acids. J gave up 3 bases and V 4 bases, and 4 bases lay outside the gene matches. The CDR3 coding sequence is TGCGCCAGCAGTGTGGGGGGACTAGCGGACACCGGGGAGCTGTTTTTT. Protein product: CASSVGGLADTGELFF.

This chain's CDR3 is CSVRAGGRKTGELFF. The CDR3 DNA sequence: TGCAGCGTTAGAGCGGGAGGGAGAAAAACCGGGGAGCTGTTTTTT. The gene calls are TRBV29-1 and TRBJ2-2; TRBD2 aligns across 10 bases. From germline, CDR1 is SQVTM and CDR2 ANQGSEA. CDR3 size: 15 residues. V lost 5 bases and J lost 5; bases outside the gene matches: 8.

Details on this clone: The germline gene is not matched at one end of the junction; a read error may be the cause. The chain recombines TRBV7-7 with TRBJ2-2; D is undetermined. CDR1 and CDR2 from the germline V gene are SSHAT and FNYEAQ (reference sequence). The CDR3 spans 12 residues. The CDR3 sequence: CASSLISGELFF. CDR3 nucleotide sequence: TGTGCTAGCAGCTTAATTTCAGGGGAGCTGTTTTTT.

The rearrangement joins TRBV7-9 to TRBJ1-5; no clear D. CDR1 SEHNR and CDR2 FQNEAQ come from the germline V gene (reference sequence). This CDR3 is built from 12 residues. V gave up 6 bases and J gave up 5 bases, with 8 bases separating them. CDR3 protein: CASSKLDQPQHF. CDR3 DNA sequence: TGTGCCAGCAGTAAACTTGATCAGCCCCAGCATTTT.